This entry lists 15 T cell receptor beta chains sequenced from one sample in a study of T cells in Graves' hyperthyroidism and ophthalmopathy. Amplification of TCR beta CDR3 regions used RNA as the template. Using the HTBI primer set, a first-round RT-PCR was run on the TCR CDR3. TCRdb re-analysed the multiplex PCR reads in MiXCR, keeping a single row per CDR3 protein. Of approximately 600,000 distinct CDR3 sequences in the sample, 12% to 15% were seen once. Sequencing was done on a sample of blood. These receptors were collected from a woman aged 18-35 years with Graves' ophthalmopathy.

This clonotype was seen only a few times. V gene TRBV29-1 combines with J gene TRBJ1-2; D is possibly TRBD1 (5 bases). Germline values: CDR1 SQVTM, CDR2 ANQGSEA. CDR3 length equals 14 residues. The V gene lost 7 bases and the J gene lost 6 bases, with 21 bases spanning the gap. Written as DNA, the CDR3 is TGCAGCGCGACCCAAGTGGGGCAGGAAGATGGCTACACCTTC. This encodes CSATQVGQEDGYTF.

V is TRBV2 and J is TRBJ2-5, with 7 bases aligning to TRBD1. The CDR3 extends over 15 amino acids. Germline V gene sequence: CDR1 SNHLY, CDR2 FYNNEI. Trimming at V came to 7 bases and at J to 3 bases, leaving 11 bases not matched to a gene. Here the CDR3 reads CASNSEYGQEETQYF. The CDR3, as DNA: TGTGCCAGCAACTCGGAGTATGGACAGGAAGAGACCCAGTACTTC.

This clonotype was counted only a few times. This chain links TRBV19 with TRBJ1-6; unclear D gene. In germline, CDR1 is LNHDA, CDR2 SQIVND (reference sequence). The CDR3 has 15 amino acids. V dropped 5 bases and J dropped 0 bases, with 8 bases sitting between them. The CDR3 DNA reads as TGTGCCAGTAGTGGTGGGAGCTCCTATAATTCACCCCTCCACTTT. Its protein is CASSGGSSYNSPLHF. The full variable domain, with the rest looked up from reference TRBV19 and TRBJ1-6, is DGGITQSPKYLFRKEGQNVTLSCEQNLNHDAMYWYRQDPGQGLRLIYYSQIVNDFQKGDIAEGYSVSREKKESFPLTVTSAQKNPTAFYLCASSGGSSYNSPLHFGNGTRLTVT.

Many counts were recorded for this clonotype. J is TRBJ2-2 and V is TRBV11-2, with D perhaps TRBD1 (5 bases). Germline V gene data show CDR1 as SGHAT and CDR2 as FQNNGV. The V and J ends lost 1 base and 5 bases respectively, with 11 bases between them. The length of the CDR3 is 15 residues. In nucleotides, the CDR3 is TGTGCCAGCAGCTTAGTCCTAGGGGCGACCGGGGAGCTGTTTTTT. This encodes CASSLVLGATGELFF.

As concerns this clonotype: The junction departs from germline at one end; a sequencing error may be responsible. This chain's CDR3 is CASSPGGGYERYF. CDR3 DNA: TGTGCCAGCAGCCCCGGGGGGGGCTACGAGCGGTACTTC. This sequence joins TRBV14 and TRBJ2-7, with 8 bases aligning to TRBD2. Looked up from germline, CDR1 is SGHDN and CDR2 is FVKESK. The CDR3 covers 13 residues.

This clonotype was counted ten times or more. CDR3 residues: CASSQRRTQGKKLFF. CDR3 nucleotide sequence: TGTGCCAGCAGCCAAAGGCGGACGCAGGGCAAAAAACTGTTTTTT. The chain carries TRBV3-1 and TRBJ1-4, with D maybe TRBD1 (5 bases). Germline V CDR1 and CDR2: LGHDT, YNNKEL (reference sequence). The CDR3 runs to 15 residues. The germline V and J ends were trimmed by 2 bases and 9 bases, with 16 bases remaining between them.

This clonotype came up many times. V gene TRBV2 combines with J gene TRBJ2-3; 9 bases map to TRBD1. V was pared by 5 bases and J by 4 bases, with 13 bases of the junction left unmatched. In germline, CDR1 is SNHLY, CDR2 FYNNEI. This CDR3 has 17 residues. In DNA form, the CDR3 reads TGTGCCAGCAGTACGCGGCCAGGACAGGGGACTCCAGATACGCAGTATTTT. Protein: CASSTRPGQGTPDTQYF.

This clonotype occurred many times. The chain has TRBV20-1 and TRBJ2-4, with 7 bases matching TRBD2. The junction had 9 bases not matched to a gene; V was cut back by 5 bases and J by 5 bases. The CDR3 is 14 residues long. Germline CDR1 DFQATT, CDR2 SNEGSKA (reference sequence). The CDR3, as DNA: TGCAGTGCTGGGGCGGGAGCGTCCCAAAACATTCAGTACTTC. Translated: CSAGAGASQNIQYF.

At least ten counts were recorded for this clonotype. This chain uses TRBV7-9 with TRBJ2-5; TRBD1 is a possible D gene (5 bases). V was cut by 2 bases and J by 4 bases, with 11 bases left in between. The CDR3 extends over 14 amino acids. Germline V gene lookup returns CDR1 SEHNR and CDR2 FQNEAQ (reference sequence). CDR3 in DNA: TGTGCCAGCAGCTTACAGGGATGGGGAGAGACCCAGTACTTC. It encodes CASSLQGWGETQYF.

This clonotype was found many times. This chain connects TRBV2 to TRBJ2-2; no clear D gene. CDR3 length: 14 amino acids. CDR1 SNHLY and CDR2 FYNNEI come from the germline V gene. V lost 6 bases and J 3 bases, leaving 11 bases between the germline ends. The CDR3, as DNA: TGTGCCAGCAGAGCCGGGTCCCACACCGGGGAGCTGTTTTTT. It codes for CASRAGSHTGELFF.

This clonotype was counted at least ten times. CDR3 sequence (DNA): TGTGCCAGCAGTGGGCTTAGGGACATGAGCTCCTACAATGAGCAGTTCTTC. Residues: CASSGLRDMSSYNEQFF. The chain employs TRBV6-1 and TRBJ2-1; tentatively, D is TRBD1 (6 bases). Trimming stripped 4 bases from V and 0 bases from J, with 16 bases between. The CDR3 is made up of 17 amino acids. CDR1 is MNHNS, CDR2 SASEGT, per germline.

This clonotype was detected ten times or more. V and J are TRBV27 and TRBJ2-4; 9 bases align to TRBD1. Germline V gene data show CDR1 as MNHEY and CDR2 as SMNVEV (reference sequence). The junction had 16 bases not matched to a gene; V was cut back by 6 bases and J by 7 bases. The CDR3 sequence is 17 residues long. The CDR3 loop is CASSTPTEQGAGNIQYF. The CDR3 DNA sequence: TGTGCCAGCAGCACCCCAACAGAACAGGGGGCCGGGAACATTCAGTACTTC.

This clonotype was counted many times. The CDR3 here is CAWRLEGSTDTQYF. Written as DNA, the CDR3 is TGTGCCTGGAGGTTGGAGGGGAGCACAGATACGCAGTATTTT. The rearrangement links TRBV30 to TRBJ2-3; TRBD2 might be the D (6 bases). V was shortened by 3 bases and J by 0 bases, with 10 bases between the two germline ends. This CDR3 region has 14 residues. Germline V CDR1 and CDR2: GTSNPN, SVGIG (reference sequence).

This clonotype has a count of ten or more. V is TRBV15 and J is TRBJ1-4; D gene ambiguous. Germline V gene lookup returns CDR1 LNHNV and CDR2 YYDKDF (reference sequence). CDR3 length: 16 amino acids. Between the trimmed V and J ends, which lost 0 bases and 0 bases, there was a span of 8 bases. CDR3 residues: CATSRDRQATNEKLFF. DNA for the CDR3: TGTGCCACCAGCAGAGATCGGCAGGCAACTAATGAAAAACTGTTTTTT.

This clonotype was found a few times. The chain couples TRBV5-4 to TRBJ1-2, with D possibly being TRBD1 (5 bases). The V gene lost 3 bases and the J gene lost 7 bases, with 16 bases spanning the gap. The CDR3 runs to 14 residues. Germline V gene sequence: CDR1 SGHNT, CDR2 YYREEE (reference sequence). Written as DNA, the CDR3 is TGTGCCAGCAGCTCCCCCGCCGGGGCAGGTGGCTACACCTTC. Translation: CASSSPAGAGGYTF.